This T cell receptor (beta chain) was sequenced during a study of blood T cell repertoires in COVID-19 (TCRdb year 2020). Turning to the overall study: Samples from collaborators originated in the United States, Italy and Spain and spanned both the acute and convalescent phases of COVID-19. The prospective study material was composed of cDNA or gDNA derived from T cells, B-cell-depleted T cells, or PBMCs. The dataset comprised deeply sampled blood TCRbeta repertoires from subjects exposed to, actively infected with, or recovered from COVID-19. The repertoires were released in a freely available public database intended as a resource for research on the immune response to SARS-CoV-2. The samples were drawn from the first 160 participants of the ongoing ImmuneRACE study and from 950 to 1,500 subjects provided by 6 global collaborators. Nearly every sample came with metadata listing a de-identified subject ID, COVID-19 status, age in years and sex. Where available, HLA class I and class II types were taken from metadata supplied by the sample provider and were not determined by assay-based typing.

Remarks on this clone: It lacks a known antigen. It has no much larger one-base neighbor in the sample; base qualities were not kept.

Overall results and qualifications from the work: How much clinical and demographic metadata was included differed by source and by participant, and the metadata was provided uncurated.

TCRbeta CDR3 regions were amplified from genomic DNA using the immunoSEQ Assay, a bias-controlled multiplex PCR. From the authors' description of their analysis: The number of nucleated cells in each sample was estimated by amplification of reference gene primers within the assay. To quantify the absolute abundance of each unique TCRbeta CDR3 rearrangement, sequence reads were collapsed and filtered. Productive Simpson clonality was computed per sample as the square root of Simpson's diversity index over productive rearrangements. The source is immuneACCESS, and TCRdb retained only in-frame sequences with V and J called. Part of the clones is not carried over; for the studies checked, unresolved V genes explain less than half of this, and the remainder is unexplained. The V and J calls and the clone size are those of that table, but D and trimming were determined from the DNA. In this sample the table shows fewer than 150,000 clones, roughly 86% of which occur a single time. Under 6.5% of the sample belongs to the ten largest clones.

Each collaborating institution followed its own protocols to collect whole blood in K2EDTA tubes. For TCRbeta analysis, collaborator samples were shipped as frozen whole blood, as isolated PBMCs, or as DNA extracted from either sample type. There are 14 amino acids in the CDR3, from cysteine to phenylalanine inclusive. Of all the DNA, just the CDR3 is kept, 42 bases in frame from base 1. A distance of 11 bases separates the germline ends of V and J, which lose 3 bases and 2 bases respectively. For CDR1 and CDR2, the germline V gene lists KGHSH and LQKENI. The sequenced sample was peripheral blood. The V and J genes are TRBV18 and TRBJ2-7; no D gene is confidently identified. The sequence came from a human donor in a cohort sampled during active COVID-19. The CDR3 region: CASSPAADTYEQYF. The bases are TGTGCCAGCTCACCGGCGGCAGATACCTACGAGCAGTACTTC.